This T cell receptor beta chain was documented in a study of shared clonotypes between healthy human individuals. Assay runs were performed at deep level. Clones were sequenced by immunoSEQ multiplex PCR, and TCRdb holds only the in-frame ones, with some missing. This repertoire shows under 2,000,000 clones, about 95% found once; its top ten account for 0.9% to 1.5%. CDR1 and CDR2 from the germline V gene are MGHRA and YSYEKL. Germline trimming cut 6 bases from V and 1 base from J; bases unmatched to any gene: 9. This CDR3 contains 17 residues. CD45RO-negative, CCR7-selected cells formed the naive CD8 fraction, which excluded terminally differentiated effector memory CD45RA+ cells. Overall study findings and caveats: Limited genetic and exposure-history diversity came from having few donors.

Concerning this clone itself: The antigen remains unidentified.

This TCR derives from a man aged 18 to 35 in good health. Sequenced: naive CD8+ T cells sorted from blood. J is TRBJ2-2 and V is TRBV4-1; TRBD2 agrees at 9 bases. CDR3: CASRYLSGSGNTGELFF. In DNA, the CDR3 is TGCGCCAGCAGATACCTTAGCGGGAGTGGGAACACCGGGGAGCTGTTTTTT.